The sequence of this T cell receptor beta chain was determined in a study of CD8+ T cells in alopecia areata. Reverse transcription of extracted RNA yielded cDNA, which provided the sequencing template. Sequenced by immunoSEQ multiplex PCR; TCRdb stores in-frame clones only, minus some. Of fewer than 100,000 clones in the sample, about 45% were seen once. The TCR sequence derives from a human donor with alopecia areata. Sequenced: CD4+ T cells sorted from blood.

As DNA, the CDR3 is TGTGCCAGCAGCTTAAGAACAGAACAAGAGACCCAGTACTTC. This encodes CASSLRTEQETQYF. The V call is TRBV7-2, the J call TRBJ2-5; no clear D. This CDR3 contains 14 residues. Germline V gene data show CDR1 as SGHTA and CDR2 as FQGNSA. V was pared by 2 bases and J by 2 bases, with 9 bases between. Full variable domain (missing parts from reference TRBV7-2 and TRBJ2-5): GAGVSQSPSNKVTEKGKDVELRCDPISGHTALYWYRQSLGQGLEFLIYFQGNSAPDKSGLPSDRFSAERTGGSVSTLTIQRTQQEDSAVYLCASSLRTEQETQYFGPGTRLLVL.